This record concerns one T cell receptor beta chain sequence. Germline trimming cut 3 bases from V and 6 bases from J; bases unmatched to any gene: 7. This CDR3 region has 15 residues. CDR1 is WSHSY, CDR2 SAAADI, per germline. The sample belongs to a study of a mutant IDH1 vaccine in newly diagnosed glioma. Study-level information: The treated population exhibited a male proportion of roughly 62%, a female proportion of about 38%, and a mean age of approximately 41 years. Most patients had received both radiotherapy and temozolomide, the prior options being radiotherapy, temozolomide, or both.

The repertoire was sequenced with immunoSEQ multiplex PCR; TCRdb's copy has only in-frame clones and lacks some. The repertoire holds approximately 35,000 clones, 70% to 90% seen once, with over 4% in the top ten. Time point indicated: baseline, week 1 (first vaccination visit). Treatment given: pre-vaccination baseline after standard-of-care therapy. Sequenced here: PBMCs, sampled from a glioma patient treated with radiotherapy, temozolomide or both. V gene TRBV10-2 combines with J gene TRBJ2-3; 9 bases agree with TRBD2. This sequence originates from a woman aged 40-49 years with glioma. CDR3 DNA sequence: TGCGCCAGCAGTGATGAGGGACTAGCTTACGATACGCAGTATTTT. It encodes CASSDEGLAYDTQYF.